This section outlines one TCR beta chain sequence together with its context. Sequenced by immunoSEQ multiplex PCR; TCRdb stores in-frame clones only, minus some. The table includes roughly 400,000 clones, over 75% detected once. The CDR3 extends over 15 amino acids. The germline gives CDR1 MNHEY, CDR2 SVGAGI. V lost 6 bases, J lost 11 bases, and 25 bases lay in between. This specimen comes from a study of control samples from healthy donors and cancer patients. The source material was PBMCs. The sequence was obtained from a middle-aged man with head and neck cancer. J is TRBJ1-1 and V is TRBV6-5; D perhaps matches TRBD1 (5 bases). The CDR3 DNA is TGTGCCAGCAGCTCTACTGGGATAGGGGCACAGATGGCTTTCTTT. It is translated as CASSSTGIGAQMAFF.